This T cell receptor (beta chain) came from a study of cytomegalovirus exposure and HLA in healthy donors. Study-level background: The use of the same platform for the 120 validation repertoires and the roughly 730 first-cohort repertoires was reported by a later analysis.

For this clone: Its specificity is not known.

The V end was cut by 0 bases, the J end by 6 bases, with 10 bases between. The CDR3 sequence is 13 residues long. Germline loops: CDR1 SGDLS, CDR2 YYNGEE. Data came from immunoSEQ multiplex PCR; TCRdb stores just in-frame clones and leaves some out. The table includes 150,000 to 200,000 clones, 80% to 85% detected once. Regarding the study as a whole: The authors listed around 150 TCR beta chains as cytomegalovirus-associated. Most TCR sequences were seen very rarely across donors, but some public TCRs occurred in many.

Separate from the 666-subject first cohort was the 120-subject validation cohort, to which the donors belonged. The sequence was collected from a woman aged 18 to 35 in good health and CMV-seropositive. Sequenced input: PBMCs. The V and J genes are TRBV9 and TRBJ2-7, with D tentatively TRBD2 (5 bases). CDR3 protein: CASSVDEAGEQYF. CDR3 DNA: TGTGCCAGCAGCGTAGACGAGGCGGGCGAGCAGTACTTC.